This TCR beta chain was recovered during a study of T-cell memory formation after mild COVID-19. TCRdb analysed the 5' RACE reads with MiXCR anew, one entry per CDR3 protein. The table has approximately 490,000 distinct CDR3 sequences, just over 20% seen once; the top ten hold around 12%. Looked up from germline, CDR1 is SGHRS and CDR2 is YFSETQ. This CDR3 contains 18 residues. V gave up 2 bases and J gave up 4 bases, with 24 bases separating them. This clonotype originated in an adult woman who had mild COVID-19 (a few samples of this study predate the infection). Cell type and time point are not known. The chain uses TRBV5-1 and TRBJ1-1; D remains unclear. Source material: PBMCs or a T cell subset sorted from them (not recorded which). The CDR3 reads CASSFTPSEGWTGTEAFF. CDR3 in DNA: TGCGCCAGCAGCTTTACCCCAAGCGAGGGTTGGACGGGCACTGAAGCTTTCTTT.